The present T cell receptor (beta chain) was sequenced within a study of T cell responses to AZD1222 COVID-19 vaccine. Study-wide context: Doses given second, at about 4 or about 12 weeks, were pooled.

Produced via immunoSEQ multiplex PCR; TCRdb's table is partial and in-frame only. The top ten hold 1.6% of the sample, which has some 130,000 clones, approximately 85% seen once. Notes on the study in general: Reportedly, nearly half of unique spike TCRs recognized epitopes outside B.1.351/B.1.1.7 mutations. Donors were mostly white British, more females; clonal diversity possibly underestimated. Baseline seropositives among AZD1222 recipients totaled only six.

In its sample, this clone was seen once. Its antigen is not identified. The CDR3 length is 14 residues. Germline V lookup: CDR1 WSHSY, CDR2 SAAADI. Trimming cost V 3 bases and J 5 bases; bases outside gene matches: 5. The chain combines TRBV10-2 with TRBJ1-2, with 8 bases aligning to TRBD1. The sequence was obtained from an adult in good health. Sequencing was performed on peripheral blood, taken on day 0 of AZD1222 vaccination. CDR3: CASSDDRGLYGYTF. CDR3 nucleotides: TGCGCCAGCAGTGACGACAGGGGCCTTTATGGCTACACCTTC.